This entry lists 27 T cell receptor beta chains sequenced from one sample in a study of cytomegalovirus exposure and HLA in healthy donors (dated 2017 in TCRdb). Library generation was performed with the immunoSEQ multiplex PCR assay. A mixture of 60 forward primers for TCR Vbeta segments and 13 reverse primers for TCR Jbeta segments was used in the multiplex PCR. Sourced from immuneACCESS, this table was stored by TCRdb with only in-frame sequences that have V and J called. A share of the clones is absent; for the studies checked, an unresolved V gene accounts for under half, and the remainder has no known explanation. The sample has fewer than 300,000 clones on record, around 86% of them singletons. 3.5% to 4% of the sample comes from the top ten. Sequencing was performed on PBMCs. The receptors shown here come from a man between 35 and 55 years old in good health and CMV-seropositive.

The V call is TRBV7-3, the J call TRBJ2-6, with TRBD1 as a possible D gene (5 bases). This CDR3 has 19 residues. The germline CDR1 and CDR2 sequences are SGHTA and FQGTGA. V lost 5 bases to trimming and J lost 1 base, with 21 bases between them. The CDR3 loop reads CASSRQRQIGFSGANVLTF. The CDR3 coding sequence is TGTGCCAGCAGCCGCCAGCGACAGATCGGATTTTCTGGGGCCAACGTCCTGACTTTC.

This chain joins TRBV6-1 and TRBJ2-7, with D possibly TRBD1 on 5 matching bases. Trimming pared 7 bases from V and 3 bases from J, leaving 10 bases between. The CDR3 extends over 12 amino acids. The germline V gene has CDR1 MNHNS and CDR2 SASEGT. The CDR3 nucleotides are TGTGCCAGCACCCAGACAGACTACGAGCAGTACTTC. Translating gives CASTQTDYEQYF.

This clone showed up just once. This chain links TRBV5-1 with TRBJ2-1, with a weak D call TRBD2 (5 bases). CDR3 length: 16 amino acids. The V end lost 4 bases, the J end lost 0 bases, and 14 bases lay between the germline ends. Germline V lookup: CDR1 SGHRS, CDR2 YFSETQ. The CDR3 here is CASSPGVAGSYNEQFF. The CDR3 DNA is TGCGCCAGCAGCCCCGGGGTGGCAGGCTCCTACAATGAGCAGTTCTTC.

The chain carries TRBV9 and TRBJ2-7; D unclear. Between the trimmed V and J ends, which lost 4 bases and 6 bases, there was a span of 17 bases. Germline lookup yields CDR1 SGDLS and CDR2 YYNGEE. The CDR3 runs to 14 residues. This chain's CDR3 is CASSRSENPGEQYF. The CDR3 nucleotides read TGTGCCAGCAGCCGTAGTGAGAACCCAGGCGAGCAGTACTTC.

The CDR3 nucleotides read TGCGCCAGCAGCTTGGGGGGAGGGGCTCTGAACACTGAAGCTTTCTTT. It specifies CASSLGGGALNTEAFF. V gene TRBV5-1 combines with J gene TRBJ1-1; perhaps TRBD1 as D (5 bases). CDR1 and CDR2 from the germline V gene are SGHRS and YFSETQ. The length of the CDR3 is 16 residues. Trimming cost V 0 bases and J 0 bases, with 12 bases left between them.

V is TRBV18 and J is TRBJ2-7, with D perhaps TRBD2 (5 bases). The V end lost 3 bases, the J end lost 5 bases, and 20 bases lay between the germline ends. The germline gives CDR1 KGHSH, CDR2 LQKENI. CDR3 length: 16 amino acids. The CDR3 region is CASSPSPPGNNNEQYF. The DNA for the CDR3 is TGTGCCAGCTCACCCTCCCCCCCCGGGAACAACAACGAGCAGTACTTC.

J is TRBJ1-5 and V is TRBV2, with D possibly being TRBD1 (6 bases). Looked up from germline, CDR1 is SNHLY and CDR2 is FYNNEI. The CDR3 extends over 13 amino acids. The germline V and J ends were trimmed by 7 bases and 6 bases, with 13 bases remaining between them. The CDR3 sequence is CASTQDSGQPQHF. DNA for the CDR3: TGTGCCAGCACCCAGGACAGCGGTCAGCCCCAGCATTTT.

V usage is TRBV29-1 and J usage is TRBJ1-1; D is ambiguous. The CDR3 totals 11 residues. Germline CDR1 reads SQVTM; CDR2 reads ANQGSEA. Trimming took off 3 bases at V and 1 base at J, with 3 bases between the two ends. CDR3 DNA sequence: TGCAGCGTTGACAGGAACACTGAAGCTTTCTTT. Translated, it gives CSVDRNTEAFF.

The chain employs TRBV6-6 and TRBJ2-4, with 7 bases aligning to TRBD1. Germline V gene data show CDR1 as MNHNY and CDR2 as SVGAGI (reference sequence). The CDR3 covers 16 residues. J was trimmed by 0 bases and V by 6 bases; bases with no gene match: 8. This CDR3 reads CASRLTGALAKNIQYF. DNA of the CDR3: TGTGCCAGCAGACTAACAGGGGCCCTAGCCAAAAACATTCAGTACTTC.

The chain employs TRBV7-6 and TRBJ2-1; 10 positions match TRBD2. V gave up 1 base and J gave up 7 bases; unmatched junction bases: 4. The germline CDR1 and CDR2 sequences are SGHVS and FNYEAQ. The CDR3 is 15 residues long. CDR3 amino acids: CASSLGLAGGNEQFF. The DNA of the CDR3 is TGTGCCAGCAGCTTAGGACTAGCGGGCGGGAATGAGCAGTTCTTC.

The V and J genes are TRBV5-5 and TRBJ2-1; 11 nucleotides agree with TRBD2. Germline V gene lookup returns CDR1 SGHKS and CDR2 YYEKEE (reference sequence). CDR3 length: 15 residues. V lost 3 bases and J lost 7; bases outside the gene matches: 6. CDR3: CASSSGLAGWNEQFF. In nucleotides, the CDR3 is TGTGCCAGCAGCTCTGGACTAGCGGGTTGGAATGAGCAGTTCTTC.

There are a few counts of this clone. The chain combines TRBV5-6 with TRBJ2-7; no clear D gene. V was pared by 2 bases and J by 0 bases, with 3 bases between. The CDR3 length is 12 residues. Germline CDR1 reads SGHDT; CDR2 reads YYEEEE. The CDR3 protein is CASSFNSYEQYF. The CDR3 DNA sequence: TGTGCCAGCAGCTTCAACTCCTACGAGCAGTACTTC.

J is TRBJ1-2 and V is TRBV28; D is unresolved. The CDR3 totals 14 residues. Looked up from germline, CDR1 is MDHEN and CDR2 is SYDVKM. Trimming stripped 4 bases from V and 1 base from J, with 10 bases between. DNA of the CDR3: TGTGCCAGCAGTTCTGGTCTAATTAACTATGGCTACACCTTC. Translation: CASSSGLINYGYTF.

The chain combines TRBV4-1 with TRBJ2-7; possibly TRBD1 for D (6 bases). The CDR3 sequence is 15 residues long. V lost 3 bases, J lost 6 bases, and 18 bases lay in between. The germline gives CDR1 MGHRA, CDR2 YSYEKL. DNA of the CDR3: TGCGCCAGCAGCCAGGCCCGGGACATCGGGGCCGAGCAGTACTTC. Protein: CASSQARDIGAEQYF.

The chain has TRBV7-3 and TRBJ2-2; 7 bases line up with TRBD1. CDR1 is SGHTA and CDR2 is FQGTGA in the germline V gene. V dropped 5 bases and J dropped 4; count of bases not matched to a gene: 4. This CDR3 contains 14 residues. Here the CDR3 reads CASSNTGATGELFF. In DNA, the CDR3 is TGTGCCAGCAGCAATACAGGGGCCACCGGGGAGCTGTTTTTT.

The CDR3 sequence is CASSLTGTRGSNEQFF. The CDR3 nucleotides are TGCGCCAGCAGCTTAACCGGGACTAGAGGTAGTAATGAGCAGTTCTTC. V gene TRBV5-1 combines with J gene TRBJ2-1, with TRBD2 identical over 8 bases. There are 16 residues in the CDR3. CDR1 SGHRS and CDR2 YFSETQ come from the germline V gene. V shed 2 bases and J 7 bases; nucleotides not matched to a gene: 11.

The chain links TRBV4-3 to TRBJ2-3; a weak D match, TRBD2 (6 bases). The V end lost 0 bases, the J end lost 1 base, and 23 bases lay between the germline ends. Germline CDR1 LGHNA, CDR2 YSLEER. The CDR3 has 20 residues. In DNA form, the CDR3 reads TGCGCCAGCAGCCAAGATCCCCCCCTCTGGGCGGGACTGGGCACAGATACGCAGTATTTT. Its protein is CASSQDPPLWAGLGTDTQYF.

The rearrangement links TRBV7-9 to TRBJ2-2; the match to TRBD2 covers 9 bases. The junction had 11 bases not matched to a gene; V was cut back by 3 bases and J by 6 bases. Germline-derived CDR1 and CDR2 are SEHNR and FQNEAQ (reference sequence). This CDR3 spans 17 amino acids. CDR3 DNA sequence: TGTGCCAGCAGCTTCGGGGGGTTAGCGGGAGCCCCCGGGGAGCTGTTTTTT. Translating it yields CASSFGGLAGAPGELFF.

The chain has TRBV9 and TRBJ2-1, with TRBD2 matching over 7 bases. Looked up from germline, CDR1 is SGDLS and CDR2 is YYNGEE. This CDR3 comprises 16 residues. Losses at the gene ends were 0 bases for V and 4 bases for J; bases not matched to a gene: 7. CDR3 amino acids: CASSVGRSGIYNEQFF. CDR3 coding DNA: TGTGCCAGCAGCGTAGGTCGAAGCGGGATTTACAATGAGCAGTTCTTC.

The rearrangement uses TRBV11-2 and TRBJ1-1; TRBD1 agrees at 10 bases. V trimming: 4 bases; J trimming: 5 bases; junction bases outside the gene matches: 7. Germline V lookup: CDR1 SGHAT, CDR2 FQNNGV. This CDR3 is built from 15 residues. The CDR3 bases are TGTGCCAGCAGCTCCGGGACAGGGGATTGGACTGAAGCTTTCTTT. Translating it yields CASSSGTGDWTEAFF.

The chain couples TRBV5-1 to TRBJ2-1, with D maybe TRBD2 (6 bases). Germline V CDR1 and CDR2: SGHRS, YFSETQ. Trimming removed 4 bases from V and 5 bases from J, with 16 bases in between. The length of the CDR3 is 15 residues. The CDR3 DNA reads TGCGCCAGCAGCCTGCAGGGAGGTCGGGACAATGAGCAGTTCTTC. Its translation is CASSLQGGRDNEQFF.

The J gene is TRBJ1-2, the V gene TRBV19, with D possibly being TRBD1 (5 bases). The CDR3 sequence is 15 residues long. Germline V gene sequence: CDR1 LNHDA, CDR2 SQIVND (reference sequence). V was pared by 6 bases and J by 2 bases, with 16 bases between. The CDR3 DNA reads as TGTGCCAGTAGCGCTCGACGGGGGGTGAACTATGGCTACACCTTC. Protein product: CASSARRGVNYGYTF.

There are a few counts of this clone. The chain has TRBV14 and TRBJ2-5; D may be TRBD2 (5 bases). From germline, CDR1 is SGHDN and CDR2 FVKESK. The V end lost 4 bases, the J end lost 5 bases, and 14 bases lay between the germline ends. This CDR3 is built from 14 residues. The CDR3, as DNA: TGTGCCAGCAGCCCCCAAGCGGTCGGTGAGACCCAGTACTTC. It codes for CASSPQAVGETQYF.

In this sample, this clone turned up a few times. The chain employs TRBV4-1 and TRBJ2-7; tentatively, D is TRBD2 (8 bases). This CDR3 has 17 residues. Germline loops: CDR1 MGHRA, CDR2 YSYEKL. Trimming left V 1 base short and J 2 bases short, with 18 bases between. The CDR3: CASSQAGGGGRTYEQYF. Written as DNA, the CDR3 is TGCGCCAGCAGCCAAGCAGGAGGGGGCGGGAGGACCTACGAGCAGTACTTC.

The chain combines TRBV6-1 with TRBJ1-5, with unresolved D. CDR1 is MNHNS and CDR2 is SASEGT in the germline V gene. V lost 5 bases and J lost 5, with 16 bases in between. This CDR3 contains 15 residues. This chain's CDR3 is CASSRTGDDDQPQHF. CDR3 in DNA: TGTGCCAGCAGTCGGACTGGCGATGACGATCAGCCCCAGCATTTT.

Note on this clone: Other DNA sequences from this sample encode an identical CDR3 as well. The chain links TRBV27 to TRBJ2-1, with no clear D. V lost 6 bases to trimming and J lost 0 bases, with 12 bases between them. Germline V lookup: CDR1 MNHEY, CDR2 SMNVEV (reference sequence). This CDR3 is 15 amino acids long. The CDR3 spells CASSLSASSYNEQFF. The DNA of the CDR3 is TGTGCCAGCAGCTTGAGCGCCAGCTCCTACAATGAGCAGTTCTTC.

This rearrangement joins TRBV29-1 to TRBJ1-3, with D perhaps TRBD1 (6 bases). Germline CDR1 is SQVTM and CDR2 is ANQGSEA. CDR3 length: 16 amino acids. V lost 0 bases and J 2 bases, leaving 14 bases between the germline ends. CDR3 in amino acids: CSVEDQSGAAGNTIYF. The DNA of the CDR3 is TGCAGCGTTGAAGATCAGTCAGGGGCTGCTGGAAACACCATATATTTT.